Listed below are T cell receptor beta chains from one sample, sequenced in a study of OX40 agonist ivuxolimab in advanced cancers. The protocol was immunoSEQ multiplex PCR, while the TCRdb copy is restricted to in-frame clones and leaves out a portion. The sample consists of tens of thousands of clones, approximately 88% of them appearing once. This specimen consisted of CD4+ or CD8+ T cells sorted from blood, obtained in a trial of the OX40 agonist ivuxolimab. The receptors originated from an adult with an advanced solid tumor such as melanoma, head and neck, liver or kidney cancer. CDR3s include the opening cysteine and the closing phenylalanine or tryptophan. Fields, in order: CDR3 length, J gene, V gene, D gene, CDR3 DNA, CDR3 protein. The D gene is left open where the match is weak.

>15|TRBJ1-1|TRBV28|NA
TGTGCCAGCAGTTTATCAGGGGTGGTCAACACTGAAGCTTTCTTT
CASSLSGVVNTEAFF
>16|TRBJ2-2|TRBV21-1|NA
TGTGCCAGCAGCGGCAACAGGGAGCGGGACACCGGGGAGCTGTTTTTT
CASSGNRERDTGELFF
>13|TRBJ1-1|TRBV11-3|NA
TGTGCCAGCGGTCGCAGGGGAGGCACTGAAGCTTTCTTT
CASGRRGGTEAFF
>14|TRBJ2-3|TRBV30|NA
TGTGCTCGGAGGGGAGTAGCATGGGCAGATACGCAGTATTTT
CARRGVAWADTQYF
>16|TRBJ2-7|TRBV4-2|TRBD2
TGTGCCAGCAGTCCAGAAGCGCCTAGCGGGAACTACGAGCAGTACTTC
CASSPEAPSGNYEQYF
>16|TRBJ1-1|TRBV28|TRBD1
TGTGCCAGCAGTTTGGACAGGAGGGGGAAGAACACTGAAGCTTTCTTT
CASSLDRRGKNTEAFF
>13|TRBJ2-1|TRBV7-9|NA
TGTGCCAGCAGCTTAGACGAGATCCGAAGGGAGTTCTTC
CASSLDEIRREFF
>13|TRBJ2-5|TRBV27|NA
TGTGCCAGCAGTTTCGGGGGACAAGAGACCCAGTACTTC
CASSFGGQETQYF
>15|TRBJ2-3|TRBV6-5|TRBD1
TGTGCCAGCAGTCAACAGGGGGCCAGCACAGATACGCAGTATTTT
CASSQQGASTDTQYF
>14|TRBJ2-1|TRBV27|NA
TGTGCCAGCAGTTTATCCACCCGAGGTGATGAGCAGTTCTTC
CASSLSTRGDEQFF